A selection of T cell receptor beta chains follows, all from one sample in a study of blood T cell repertoires in COVID-19. Clones were sequenced by immunoSEQ multiplex PCR, and TCRdb holds only the in-frame ones, with some missing. The profile shows approximately 360,000 clones, roughly 86% of them singletons. The sequencing sample was made of PBMCs or T cells enriched from blood (not recorded which). These receptor sequences come from a man aged 40-55 years in a cohort exposed to, infected with or recovered from COVID-19 (not recorded which). Both conserved end residues are part of each CDR3. The D gene is left open where the match is weak. The size of a clone is reported for some rows only, either as once, few or many, or as a class for expanded clones.

j_gene | v_gene | d_gene | abundance | CDR3nt | CDR3aa
TRBJ1-1 | TRBV12-5 | TRBD1 | - | TGTGCTAGTGGTTTGGGCACCGGGACAGGCCAAGCAGCTTTCTTT | CASGLGTGTGQAAFF
TRBJ2-2 | TRBV4-2 | - | - | TGTGCCAGCAGCCAGCCTGTGGGCGGGATGGTCGGGGAGCTGTTTTTT | CASSQPVGGMVGELFF
TRBJ2-7 | TRBV24-1 | TRBD2 | once | TGTGCCACCAGTGATAGGGCTAGCGGGACCTACGAGCAGTACTTC | CATSDRASGTYEQYF
TRBJ2-6 | TRBV5-1 | - | - | TGCGCCAGCAGCTCCCTGGGACATCTCTCTGGGGCCAACGTCCTGACTTTC | CASSSLGHLSGANVLTF
TRBJ2-1 | TRBV30 | TRBD2 | - | TGTGCCTGGAGTGTAGGACTAGCGGGAATGGTTTCCTACAATGAGCAGTTCTTC | CAWSVGLAGMVSYNEQFF
TRBJ2-3 | TRBV15 | TRBD1 | - | TGTGCCACCAGCAGGGGAACACGACAGGGGGCGCGTGATACGCAGTATTTT | CATSRGTRQGARDTQYF
TRBJ1-6 | TRBV21-1 | - | - | TGTGCCAGCAGCAAATACGGAGTCCATTCACCCCTCCACTTT | CASSKYGVHSPLHF
TRBJ1-5 | TRBV6-5 | - | - | TGTGCCAGCAGGACGGGGACAACAAGCAATCAGCCCCAGCATTTT | CASRTGTTSNQPQHF
TRBJ2-5 | TRBV7-2 | - | - | TGTGCCAGCAGCTTAGGCGGGGACCAGTACTTC | CASSLGGDQYF
TRBJ2-2 | TRBV5-1 | - | - | TGCGCCAGCATCCCGACTAGTGGGACCGGGGAGCTGTTTTTT | CASIPTSGTGELFF
TRBJ2-2 | TRBV7-9 | TRBD2 | - | TGTGCCAGCAGCTCCGGACTAGCGGGAGGAGCAAACACCGGGGAGCTGTTTTTT | CASSSGLAGGANTGELFF
TRBJ2-3 | TRBV5-1 | TRBD1 | - | TGCGCCAGCAGCTTACAGGGGGCGAGCACAGATACGCAGTATTTT | CASSLQGASTDTQYF
TRBJ1-2 | TRBV27 | TRBD1 | - | TGTGCCAGCAGTTTAACAGGGGGCGTTAACTATGGCTACACCTTC | CASSLTGGVNYGYTF
TRBJ2-5 | TRBV3-1/TRBV3-2 | - | - | TGTGCCAGCAGCCAAGTATTACAGGGATTGCAAGAGACCCAGTACTTC | CASSQVLQGLQETQYF
TRBJ1-4 | TRBV5-4 | - | - | TGTGCCAGCAGCTTGACAGCAACTAATGAAAAACTGTTTTTT | CASSLTATNEKLFF
TRBJ2-7 | TRBV7-2 | TRBD1 | - | TGTGCCAGCAGCTTAGCCAGGGGGCCCTACGAGCAGTACTTC | CASSLARGPYEQYF
TRBJ1-5 | TRBV5-1 | TRBD1 | - | TGCGCCAGCAGCTTGGGGACAGGGCTTCAGCCCCAGCATTTT | CASSLGTGLQPQHF
TRBJ2-1 | TRBV9 | TRBD2 | - | TGTGCCAGCAGCGTAGGTGGTAGCGGGGGTTGGAATGAGCAGTTCTTC | CASSVGGSGGWNEQFF
TRBJ1-2 | TRBV6-5 | - | - | TGTGCCAGCAGTCCCTCTCCGGACAGACCTATGGGCTACACCTTC | CASSPSPDRPMGYTF
TRBJ1-1 | TRBV5-1 | - | - | TGCGCCAGCAGCTTGGCTGGGGGAGGAAACACTGAAGCTTTCTTT | CASSLAGGGNTEAFF
TRBJ1-2 | TRBV7-2 | - | - | TGTGCCAGCAGCGTAGGCAGGGGTACTAACTATGGCTACACCTTC | CASSVGRGTNYGYTF
TRBJ1-3 | TRBV5-5 | - | - | TGTGCCAGCAGCCCCCTGATGGAGGTGGCAAACACCATATATTTT | CASSPLMEVANTIYF
TRBJ1-2 | TRBV12-5 | - | - | TGTGCTAGTGGTCTGGGGACATTTAAATTCTACACCTTC | CASGLGTFKFYTF
TRBJ2-2 | TRBV27 | - | - | TGTGCCAGCAGACGGAGGGGGCAGACAGAAACTACGACCGGGGAGCTGTTTTTT | CASRRRGQTETTTGELFF
TRBJ2-6 | TRBV19 | - | - | TGTGCCAGTAGTTCAGTCTCTGGGGCCAACGTCCTGACTTTC | CASSSVSGANVLTF
TRBJ1-5 | TRBV30 | - | - | TGTGCCTGGAGTCAACAAGTCAATCAGCCCCAGCATTTT | CAWSQQVNQPQHF
TRBJ1-5 | TRBV27 | - | - | TGTGCCAGCAGCCAGGGCAGTCAGCCCCAGCATTTT | CASSQGSQPQHF
TRBJ1-6 | TRBV2 | TRBD1 | - | TGTGCCAGCAGACCTTCGGACAGGGAGAATTCACCCCTCCACTTT | CASRPSDRENSPLHF
TRBJ2-1 | TRBV30 | - | - | TGTGCCTGGAACGCGGAGAAGTACAATGAGCAGTTCTTC | CAWNAEKYNEQFF